One and the same sample provided the 17 T cell receptor beta chains below, sequenced in a study of cytomegalovirus exposure and HLA in healthy donors. Using immunoSEQ multiplex PCR, the repertoire was profiled, and TCRdb retains in-frame clones only, with some absent. The sample lists 55,000 to 70,000 clones; around 94% were seen once. What was sequenced was PBMCs. The source is a man younger than 30 in good health and CMV-seronegative.

This sequence joins TRBV19 and TRBJ2-1, with D perhaps matching TRBD1 (5 bases). V was cut by 6 bases and J by 2 bases, with 14 bases left in between. Germline CDR1 and CDR2: LNHDA and SQIVND (reference sequence). The CDR3 has 15 amino acids. CDR3 region: CASSRSVGPYNEQFF. The CDR3 coding sequence is TGTGCCAGTAGCCGGAGTGTGGGGCCCTACAATGAGCAGTTCTTC.

The rearrangement links TRBV7-9 to TRBJ2-7, with 9 bases fitting TRBD2. Germline V lookup: CDR1 SEHNR, CDR2 FQNEAQ (reference sequence). The CDR3 sequence is 15 residues long. Trimming cost V 1 base and J 5 bases; bases outside gene matches: 6. CDR3: CASSLGLAGRNEQYF. For the CDR3, the DNA is TGTGCCAGCAGCTTAGGGCTAGCGGGACGGAACGAGCAGTACTTC. Variable domain in full (rest from reference TRBV7-9 and TRBJ2-7): DTGVSQNPRHKITKRGQNVTFRCDPISEHNRLYWYRQTLGQGPEFLTYFQNEAQLEKSRLLSDRFSAERPKGSFSTLEIQRTEQGDSAMYLCASSLGLAGRNEQYFGPGTRLTVT.

This chain uses TRBV7-7 with TRBJ2-3, with 8 bases aligning to TRBD1. CDR1 is SSHAT and CDR2 is FNYEAQ in the germline V gene (reference sequence). Losses at the gene ends were 5 bases for V and 6 bases for J; bases not matched to a gene: 7. The length of the CDR3 is 14 residues. CDR3 amino acids: CASSPDREVDTQYF. CDR3 nucleotide sequence: TGTGCCAGCAGCCCGGACAGGGAGGTGGATACGCAGTATTTT.

This rearrangement joins TRBV5-1 to TRBJ2-1, with TRBD2 matching over 7 bases. The length of the CDR3 is 16 residues. Germline trimming cut 3 bases from V and 7 bases from J; bases unmatched to any gene: 13. CDR1 SGHRS and CDR2 YFSETQ come from the germline V gene. CDR3 in DNA: TGCGCCAGCAGCTCCATACTAGCGAACAGGCCAAATGAGCAGTTCTTC. Protein sequence: CASSSILANRPNEQFF.

V is TRBV2 and J is TRBJ1-4; weak D call: TRBD1 (6 bases). Trimming left V 6 bases short and J 2 bases short, with 10 bases between. This CDR3 has 14 residues. Per germline, CDR1 SNHLY and CDR2 FYNNEI. This CDR3 is CASSEQGTNEKLFF. The CDR3 DNA reads TGTGCCAGCAGCGAACAGGGCACTAATGAAAAACTGTTTTTT.

V gene TRBV6-1 combines with J gene TRBJ2-1; D remains unclear. Trimming stripped 2 bases from V and 0 bases from J, with 5 bases between. In germline, CDR1 is MNHNS, CDR2 SASEGT. CDR3 size: 14 residues. The CDR3 DNA is TGTGCCAGCAGTGAATGGAGCTCCTACAATGAGCAGTTCTTC. This sequence encodes CASSEWSSYNEQFF.

The V call is TRBV6-1, the J call TRBJ1-5; unclear D gene. V was cut by 1 base and J by 0 bases, with 4 bases left in between. The germline V gene encodes CDR1 MNHNS and CDR2 SASEGT. The CDR3 is 14 residues long. CDR3 region: CASSEGYSNQPQHF. CDR3 bases: TGTGCCAGCAGTGAAGGCTATAGCAATCAGCCCCAGCATTTT.

V is TRBV2 and J is TRBJ2-7, with D possibly matching TRBD1 (7 bases). The V gene's germline CDR1 is SNHLY and CDR2 FYNNEI. This CDR3 has 13 amino acids. Trimming took 8 bases from V and 4 from J, leaving 15 bases between them. This chain's CDR3 is CASLSTGRYEQYF. CDR3 coding DNA: TGTGCCAGCCTTTCGACAGGGAGGTACGAGCAGTACTTC.

The chain carries TRBV2 and TRBJ2-7; TRBD2 agrees at 7 bases. There are 14 residues in the CDR3. Germline CDR1 reads SNHLY; CDR2 reads FYNNEI. The V segment lost 4 bases and the J segment 5 bases; nucleotides outside the gene matches: 8. The DNA of the CDR3 is TGTGCCAGCAGTGTGGCGGGGGAAAGGAACGAGCAGTACTTC. This codes for CASSVAGERNEQYF.

The chain couples TRBV15 to TRBJ2-1; 7 bases fit TRBD1. J was trimmed by 2 bases and V by 8 bases; bases with no gene match: 6. CDR3 length equals 14 residues. Germline V gene data show CDR1 as LNHNV and CDR2 as YYDKDF (reference sequence). Here the CDR3 reads CATFTGDPYNEQFF. DNA of the CDR3: TGTGCCACCTTCACAGGGGATCCCTACAATGAGCAGTTCTTC. The whole variable domain, remainder taken from reference TRBV15 and TRBJ2-1, is DAMVIQNPRYQVTQFGKPVTLSCSQTLNHNVMYWYQQKSSQAPKLLFHYYDKDFNNEADTPDNFQSRRPNTSFCFLDIRSPGLGDTAMYLCATFTGDPYNEQFFGPGTRLTVL.

V usage is TRBV27 and J usage is TRBJ2-1; perhaps TRBD1 as D (5 bases). CDR3 length: 13 amino acids. The V end lost 2 bases, the J end lost 9 bases, and 11 bases lay between the germline ends. CDR1 MNHEY and CDR2 SMNVEV come from the germline V gene (reference sequence). The CDR3 nucleotides read TGTGCCAGCAGTTTACAGGGCAGGGCTGAGCAGTTCTTC. This codes for CASSLQGRAEQFF.

This rearrangement joins TRBV5-1 to TRBJ1-2, with 8 nucleotides matching TRBD1. V shed 1 base and J 1 base; nucleotides not matched to a gene: 12. This CDR3 region has 18 residues. From germline, CDR1 is SGHRS and CDR2 YFSETQ. The CDR3 region is CASSLSEAGGGFNYGYTF. The CDR3 DNA follows: TGCGCCAGCAGCTTGTCGGAGGCAGGGGGCGGATTTAACTATGGCTACACCTTC. Full variable domain (outside the CDR3, taken from reference TRBV5-1 and TRBJ1-2): KAGVTQTPRYLIKTRGQQVTLSCSPISGHRSVSWYQQTPGQGLQFLFEYFSETQRNKGNFPGRFSGRQFSNSRSEMNVSTLELGDSALYLCASSLSEAGGGFNYGYTFGSGTRLTVV.

V and J are TRBV30 and TRBJ2-3; TRBD1 might be the D (5 bases). This CDR3 has 14 residues. V lost 2 bases and J 4 bases, leaving 13 bases between the germline ends. Germline CDR1 and CDR2: GTSNPN and SVGIG (reference sequence). This chain's CDR3 is CAWSLSVGADTQYF. CDR3 nucleotides: TGTGCCTGGAGTCTTTCCGTAGGGGCAGATACGCAGTATTTT.

The chain is built from TRBV2 and TRBJ1-1; TRBD1 matches at 8 bases. CDR1 is SNHLY and CDR2 is FYNNEI in the germline V gene. With V trimmed by 7 bases and J by 0 bases, 4 bases remained unmatched. The CDR3 is 14 amino acids. This CDR3 reads CASTGQGMNTEAFF. In DNA form, the CDR3 reads TGTGCCAGCACCGGACAGGGAATGAACACTGAAGCTTTCTTT. Full variable domain (rest looked up from reference TRBV2 and TRBJ1-1): EPEVTQTPSHQVTQMGQEVILRCVPISNHLYFYWYRQILGQKVEFLVSFYNNEISEKSEIFDDQFSVERPDGSNFTLKIRSTKLEDSAMYFCASTGQGMNTEAFFGQGTRLTVV.

The V call is TRBV30, the J call TRBJ2-3; 8 bases map to TRBD2. Germline V gene lookup returns CDR1 GTSNPN and CDR2 SVGIG (reference sequence). The trim removed 3 bases at V and 6 bases at J, leaving 8 bases unmatched. This CDR3 has 14 amino acids. CDR3 bases: TGTGCCTGGAGGCCGGGACTAGGGCCGGATACGCAGTATTTT. It yields the protein CAWRPGLGPDTQYF.

The chain carries TRBV7-6 and TRBJ2-5; 9 bases agree with TRBD1. The V and J ends lost 4 bases and 5 bases, in that order; junction bases with no gene match: 8. The CDR3 is 15 amino acids. Germline-derived CDR1 and CDR2 are SGHVS and FNYEAQ. CDR3 coding DNA: TGTGCCAGCAGCTCCGGGACAGGGTTCCGGGAGACCCAGTACTTC. This gives the protein CASSSGTGFRETQYF.

The chain uses TRBV4-3 and TRBJ1-4; D is ambiguous. Germline-derived CDR1 and CDR2 are LGHNA and YSLEER. The CDR3 runs to 15 residues. V was clipped by 1 base and J by 6 bases, with 12 bases between them. The CDR3 DNA reads TGCGCCAGCAGCCAAGGATCTGGGAGGGATGAAAAACTGTTTTTT. This translates into CASSQGSGRDEKLFF.